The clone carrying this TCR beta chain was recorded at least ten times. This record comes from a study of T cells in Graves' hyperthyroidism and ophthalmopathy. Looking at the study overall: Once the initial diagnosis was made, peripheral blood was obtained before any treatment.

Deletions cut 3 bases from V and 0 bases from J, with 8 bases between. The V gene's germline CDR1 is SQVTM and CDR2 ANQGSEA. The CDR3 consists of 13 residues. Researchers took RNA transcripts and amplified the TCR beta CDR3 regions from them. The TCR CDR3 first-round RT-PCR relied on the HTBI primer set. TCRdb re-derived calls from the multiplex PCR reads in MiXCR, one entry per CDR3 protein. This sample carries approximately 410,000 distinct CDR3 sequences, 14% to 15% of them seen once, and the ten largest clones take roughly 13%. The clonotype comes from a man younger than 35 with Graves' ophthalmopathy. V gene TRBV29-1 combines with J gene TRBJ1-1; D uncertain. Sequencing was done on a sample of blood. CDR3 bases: TGCAGCGTTGAGAGGGTCTTGAACACTGAAGCTTTCTTT. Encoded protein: CSVERVLNTEAFF.